The 28 T cell receptor beta chains presented below share a single source sample, sequenced in a study of cytomegalovirus exposure and HLA in healthy donors. The PCR was carried out with 60 Vbeta primers and 13 Jbeta primers. Generated by immunoSEQ multiplex PCR, the TCRdb table keeps only in-frame clones and is missing some. The data contain 6,500 to 8,500 clones, roughly half of them singletons. The specimen sequenced was PBMCs. Receptors were obtained from a man aged 30 to 39 in good health and CMV-seropositive.

The chain carries TRBV30 and TRBJ2-1, with D possibly being TRBD2 (6 bases). The V end lost 6 bases, the J end lost 5 bases, and 11 bases lay between the germline ends. The germline gives CDR1 GTSNPN, CDR2 SVGIG (reference sequence). This CDR3 has 12 residues. This CDR3 reads CACWTTNNEQFF. Written as DNA, the CDR3 is TGTGCCTGTTGGACTACTAACAATGAGCAGTTCTTC.

V is TRBV7-2 and J is TRBJ2-7; possible D gene TRBD2, 7 bases. This CDR3 is 14 amino acids long. The V end was cut by 2 bases, the J end by 7 bases, with 15 bases between. Germline V lookup: CDR1 SGHTA, CDR2 FQGNSA. DNA of the CDR3: TGTGCCAGCAGCTTAAGGGGGGGGCCGGGGGAGCAGTACTTC. The encoded protein is CASSLRGGPGEQYF.

This clone was counted between two and nine times. The CDR3 reads CASSSRGEQYF. The CDR3 nucleotides read TGTGCCAGCAGTAGTAGAGGGGAGCAGTACTTC. This chain links TRBV6-5 with TRBJ2-7; a weak D match, TRBD2 (5 bases). CDR1 is MNHEY, CDR2 SVGAGI, per germline. V gave up 5 bases and J gave up 7 bases, with 9 bases separating them. The CDR3 covers 11 residues.

This chain connects TRBV25-1 to TRBJ2-3; 11 bases are a match to TRBD2. CDR3 length equals 15 residues. CDR1 and CDR2 (germline): MGHDK, SYGVNS. Germline trimming cut 1 base from V and 3 bases from J; bases unmatched to any gene: 0. Here the CDR3 reads CASSESSGGTDTQYF. The CDR3 DNA is TGTGCCAGCAGTGAATCTAGCGGGGGGACAGATACGCAGTATTTT.

CDR3 region: CSAGTGPTYEQYF. The CDR3 nucleotides are TGCAGCGCCGGGACAGGGCCAACCTACGAGCAGTACTTC. This chain uses TRBV29-1 with TRBJ2-7; 9 positions agree with TRBD1. This CDR3 comprises 13 residues. The germline V gene has CDR1 SQVTM and CDR2 ANQGSEA. The V gene end was trimmed by 7 bases and the J gene end by 2 bases; junction bases not matched to a gene: 6.

The rearrangement joins TRBV6-1 to TRBJ1-3; the D is unclear. This CDR3 spans 13 amino acids. V lost 7 bases and J 3 bases, leaving 10 bases between the germline ends. Looked up from germline, CDR1 is MNHNS and CDR2 is SASEGT. Here the CDR3 reads CASMRLNGNTIYF. For the CDR3, the DNA is TGTGCCAGCATGCGACTTAATGGAAACACCATATATTTT.

The chain combines TRBV6-1 with TRBJ2-3; 7 bases are shared with TRBD2. Trimming removed 3 bases from V and 8 bases from J; junction bases left unmatched: 2. The CDR3 has 12 amino acids. Germline CDR1 is MNHNS and CDR2 is SASEGT. CDR3 bases: TGTGCCAGCAGTGAGGGGGGGAGTACGCAGTATTTT. Protein sequence: CASSEGGSTQYF.

This chain joins TRBV7-2 and TRBJ1-6; a possible D gene is TRBD1 (6 bases). The CDR3 loop spans 15 amino acids. The germline V gene has CDR1 SGHTA and CDR2 FQGNSA. V was trimmed by 4 bases and J by 6 bases, leaving 13 bases between them. Written as DNA, the CDR3 is TGTGCCAGCAGCTCCCTCTTCAGGGGTAATTCACCCCTCCACTTT. This translates into CASSSLFRGNSPLHF.

The rearrangement links TRBV2 to TRBJ2-1; D is unclear. The germline CDR1 and CDR2 sequences are SNHLY and FYNNEI. The CDR3 is made up of 11 amino acids. Trimming pared 5 bases from V and 5 bases from J, leaving 4 bases between. Here the CDR3 reads CASSPHNEQFF. The CDR3 DNA reads TGTGCCAGCAGTCCTCACAATGAGCAGTTCTTC. Full variable domain (missing parts from reference TRBV2 and TRBJ2-1): EPEVTQTPSHQVTQMGQEVILRCVPISNHLYFYWYRQILGQKVEFLVSFYNNEISEKSEIFDDQFSVERPDGSNFTLKIRSTKLEDSAMYFCASSPHNEQFFGPGTRLTVL.

This clone was observed a few times. This chain links TRBV11-3 with TRBJ2-7, with TRBD2 matching 7 bases. With 1 base clipped from V and 2 bases from J, the junction kept 5 bases outside the gene matches. The germline V gene encodes CDR1 SGHNT and CDR2 YENEEA. This CDR3 has 15 amino acids. CDR3 nucleotides: TGTGCCAGCAGCTTAGGGTCTGCGGGGGCCTACGAGCAGTACTTC. Translation: CASSLGSAGAYEQYF.

The rearrangement joins TRBV4-3 to TRBJ2-7; 8 nucleotides agree with TRBD2. Trimming took 0 bases from V and 7 from J; bases not matched to a gene: 17. CDR1 is LGHNA, CDR2 YSLEER, per germline. CDR3 size: 18 residues. This chain's CDR3 is CASSQDHRAGAPYQEQYF. The CDR3 DNA reads as TGCGCCAGCAGCCAAGACCACAGAGCGGGGGCCCCATATCAGGAGCAGTACTTC.

The chain recombines TRBV5-4 with TRBJ1-2; tentatively, D is TRBD1 (5 bases). Germline V gene lookup returns CDR1 SGHNT and CDR2 YYREEE (reference sequence). This CDR3 has 12 amino acids. The germline V and J ends were trimmed by 4 bases and 9 bases, with 13 bases remaining between them. The CDR3 is CASSPGGNRYTF. The DNA for the CDR3 is TGTGCCAGCAGCCCCGGGGGGAATCGCTACACCTTC. The full variable domain, with the rest looked up from reference TRBV5-4 and TRBJ1-2, is ETGVTQSPTHLIKTRGQQVTLRCSSQSGHNTVSWYQQALGQGPQFIFQYYREEENGRGNFPPRFSGLQFPNYSSELNVNALELDDSALYLCASSPGGNRYTFGSGTRLTVV.

Here the CDR3 DNA reads TGTGCCAGCAGTGAATCAGGAGGACAGGGTATAAGGAACACTGAAGCTTTCTTT. It translates to CASSESGGQGIRNTEAFF. The V gene is TRBV25-1, the J gene TRBJ1-1, with 8 bases that match TRBD1. V was clipped by 1 base and J by 1 base; unmatched bases: 11. Germline CDR1 and CDR2: MGHDK and SYGVNS. The CDR3 totals 18 residues.

In its sample, this clone was seen once. The chain is built from TRBV4-1 and TRBJ1-5; 7 bases line up with TRBD1. Germline loops: CDR1 MGHRA, CDR2 YSYEKL. V dropped 0 bases and J dropped 3; count of bases not matched to a gene: 2. The CDR3 totals 15 residues. The CDR3 protein is CASSQERGLNQPQHF. The CDR3 DNA reads TGCGCCAGCAGCCAAGAGAGGGGGCTCAATCAGCCCCAGCATTTT.

This chain joins TRBV5-6 and TRBJ2-5; a possible D gene is TRBD1 (5 bases). The CDR3 is 15 residues long. Germline CDR1 SGHDT, CDR2 YYEEEE. The V gene lost 0 bases and the J gene lost 1 base, with 10 bases spanning the gap. The CDR3 nucleotides are TGTGCCAGCAGCTTGGGCAGGGTCGGCCAAGAGACCCAGTACTTC. Encoded protein: CASSLGRVGQETQYF.

This chain links TRBV4-3 with TRBJ1-5, with 7 nucleotides matching TRBD1. The V gene end was trimmed by 5 bases and the J gene end by 4 bases; junction bases not matched to a gene: 8. CDR1 LGHNA and CDR2 YSLEER come from the germline V gene. CDR3 length: 15 residues. DNA of the CDR3: TGCGCCAGCAGCGAGACCGGGACAGTAAATCAGCCCCAGCATTTT. Residues: CASSETGTVNQPQHF.

This rearrangement joins TRBV29-1 to TRBJ2-1, with TRBD2 identical over 9 bases. Trimming removed 7 bases from V and 6 bases from J; junction bases left unmatched: 4. Germline V gene lookup returns CDR1 SQVTM and CDR2 ANQGSEA. This CDR3 has 12 amino acids. The CDR3 here is CSAFSGSNEQFF. The DNA for the CDR3 is TGCAGCGCCTTTAGCGGGAGCAATGAGCAGTTCTTC.

This clone was picked up a small number of times. This specimen includes other DNA sequences encoding the same CDR3. The genes are TRBV29-1 and TRBJ2-2, with 9 bases lining up with TRBD1. Germline V CDR1 and CDR2: SQVTM, ANQGSEA. The V and J ends lost 4 bases and 4 bases, in that order; junction bases with no gene match: 7. The CDR3 length is 15 residues. The CDR3 bases are TGCAGCGTTGCCTCCGGGACAGGGCGCACCGGGGAGCTGTTTTTT. Protein sequence: CSVASGTGRTGELFF.

This clone was counted only a few times. The chain combines TRBV7-2 with TRBJ2-2; no firm D call. V was cut by 2 bases and J by 2 bases, with 6 bases left in between. The CDR3 length is 14 residues. Germline V gene data show CDR1 as SGHTA and CDR2 as FQGNSA. CDR3 sequence reads: CASSLSLNTGELFF. CDR3 sequence (DNA): TGTGCCAGCAGCTTATCCCTAAACACCGGGGAGCTGTTTTTT.

This clone was seen a few times. Here the CDR3 reads CSVQSGVGQPQHF. The CDR3 DNA follows: TGCAGCGTTCAATCAGGGGTGGGGCAGCCCCAGCATTTT. J is TRBJ1-5 and V is TRBV29-1; TRBD1 might be the D (6 bases). Germline CDR1 is SQVTM and CDR2 is ANQGSEA. Trimming pared 5 bases from V and 7 bases from J, leaving 15 bases between. The CDR3 length is 13 residues.

The chain recombines TRBV27 with TRBJ1-1; perhaps TRBD1 as D (5 bases). Germline V gene lookup returns CDR1 MNHEY and CDR2 SMNVEV (reference sequence). Deletions cut 10 bases from V and 0 bases from J, with 9 bases between. This CDR3 contains 12 residues. CDR3 DNA: TGTGCCACTCGACAGATGAACACTGAAGCTTTCTTT. Its translation is CATRQMNTEAFF.

The chain couples TRBV30 to TRBJ2-7; possibly TRBD2 for D (6 bases). The CDR3 loop spans 12 amino acids. Germline-derived CDR1 and CDR2 are GTSNPN and SVGIG (reference sequence). Trimming took 3 bases from V and 4 from J, leaving 10 bases between them. The CDR3 is CAWRKGTYEQYF. CDR3 sequence (DNA): TGTGCCTGGAGAAAGGGGACTTACGAGCAGTACTTC.

The genes are TRBV25-1 and TRBJ2-7; maybe TRBD1 (5 bases). This CDR3 comprises 13 residues. V was shortened by 2 bases and J by 2 bases, with 7 bases between the two germline ends. The germline V gene encodes CDR1 MGHDK and CDR2 SYGVNS. CDR3 sequence reads: CASSEDRAYEQYF. The CDR3 DNA reads as TGTGCCAGCAGTGAAGACAGAGCCTACGAGCAGTACTTC.

This clone showed up just a few times. The rearrangement links TRBV30 to TRBJ1-2; D perhaps matches TRBD1 (6 bases). The CDR3 has 12 amino acids. In germline, CDR1 is GTSNPN, CDR2 SVGIG (reference sequence). V lost 5 bases and J 3 bases, leaving 10 bases between the germline ends. CDR3 bases: TGTGCCTGGGGCACAGGGCACTATGGCTACACCTTC. It codes for CAWGTGHYGYTF.

This chain connects TRBV20-1 to TRBJ1-1, with 7 positions matching TRBD1. V lost 3 bases to trimming and J lost 8 bases; unmatched junction nucleotides: 3. CDR3 length: 11 residues. Germline loops: CDR1 DFQATT, CDR2 SNEGSKA (reference sequence). The CDR3 loop is CSASRTGEAFF. CDR3 in DNA: TGCAGTGCTAGTAGGACAGGAGAAGCTTTCTTT.

The V and J genes are TRBV4-3 and TRBJ1-4, with 7 bases lining up with TRBD1. The V segment lost 3 bases and the J segment 11 bases; nucleotides outside the gene matches: 12. This CDR3 has 15 amino acids. The germline CDR1 and CDR2 sequences are LGHNA and YSLEER. The CDR3 bases are TGCGCCAGCAGCCAGATTACAGGGGCCGAGGTGAAACTGTTTTTT. Amino acid sequence: CASSQITGAEVKLFF.

This sequence joins TRBV14 and TRBJ1-1; no firm D call. This CDR3 spans 14 amino acids. V was shortened by 2 bases and J by 4 bases, with 11 bases between the two germline ends. The germline CDR1 and CDR2 sequences are SGHDN and FVKESK. In DNA form, the CDR3 reads TGTGCCAGCAGCCAAATGGTATTCGGCACTGAAGCTTTCTTT. This translates into CASSQMVFGTEAFF.

The rearrangement uses TRBV9 and TRBJ1-6; TRBD1 matches 7 bases. The CDR3 runs to 12 residues. From germline, CDR1 is SGDLS and CDR2 YYNGEE. The ends lost 3 bases at V and 14 bases at J; junction bases unmatched: 5. CDR3 bases: TGTGCCAGCAGCGATCGACAGGGAACCCTCCACTTT. Its translation is CASSDRQGTLHF.